This record concerns one T cell receptor (beta chain) sequence. Its cognate antigen is unknown. This sample stems from a study of CD4+ T cells in melanoma. Study findings and constraints: A reported correlation linked neoantigen-specific CD4+ T cells to CD8+, macrophage and B cell function. Diverse differentiation states were reported for melanoma neoantigen-specific CD4+ T cells.

TCRdb keeps only in-frame clones here, not all; method: immunoSEQ multiplex PCR. The sample has around 14,000 clones; 60% to 70% are singletons. In germline, CDR1 is SGHVS, CDR2 FNYEAQ. This CDR3 region has 13 residues. V was clipped by 4 bases and J by 5 bases, with 9 bases between them. The sequenced material came from cells from a culture (not recorded whether cultured in vitro). The chain links TRBV7-6 to TRBJ2-1; D is ambiguous. This receptor was taken from a human donor with melanoma. The CDR3, as DNA: TGTGCCAGCAGCTCGGACGGAAACAATGAGCAGTTCTTC. It is translated as CASSSDGNNEQFF.